The 28 T cell receptor beta chains below come from one sample, sequenced in a study of cytomegalovirus exposure and HLA in healthy donors. 13 Jbeta primers and 60 Vbeta primers were used for the PCR. Profiling relied on immunoSEQ multiplex PCR, and the TCRdb table lists in-frame clones only, not all of them. Altogether about 140,000 clones are present, 80% being singletons, with the ten largest covering about 2.2%. Sequencing was performed on PBMCs. All receptors come from a man in his thirties or forties in good health and CMV-seronegative.

V and J are TRBV6-5 and TRBJ2-5; 13 bases align to TRBD2. The J call may be mistaken, given a closer DNA end match to TRBJ2-7. Germline V lookup: CDR1 MNHEY, CDR2 SVGAGI. This CDR3 has 15 amino acids. CDR3 nucleotide sequence: TGTGCCAGCAGGCCCGGGACTAGCGGGAATCACGAGCAGTACTTC. It yields the protein CASRPGTSGNHEQYF.

V is TRBV4-3 and J is TRBJ2-2; D may be TRBD2 (5 bases). The V gene's germline CDR1 is LGHNA and CDR2 YSLEER. The CDR3 extends over 13 amino acids. V was shortened by 11 bases and J by 2 bases, with 12 bases between the two germline ends. The CDR3 DNA is TGCGCCTCCGTGGAGGACAACACCGGGGAGCTGTTTTTT. Its translation is CASVEDNTGELFF.

The V call is TRBV28, the J call TRBJ2-6; D remains unclear. The CDR3 length is 16 residues. Trimming took off 1 base at V and 4 bases at J, with 11 bases between the two ends. The V gene's germline CDR1 is MDHEN and CDR2 SYDVKM. The CDR3 region is CASSLYYSLGANVLTF. The CDR3 DNA follows: TGTGCCAGCAGTTTATACTATTCATTGGGGGCCAACGTCCTGACTTTC.

V is TRBV7-2 and J is TRBJ2-5, with 8 positions matching TRBD2. This CDR3 is built from 15 residues. Germline V gene sequence: CDR1 SGHTA, CDR2 FQGNSA. With V trimmed by 0 bases and J by 5 bases, 5 bases remained unmatched. The CDR3 loop reads CASSLAPGLEETQYF. The CDR3 nucleotides read TGTGCCAGCAGCTTAGCTCCGGGACTAGAGGAGACCCAGTACTTC.

The chain has TRBV28 and TRBJ2-6; D remains unclear. The CDR3 is 14 residues long. Germline V gene lookup returns CDR1 MDHEN and CDR2 SYDVKM. V lost 7 bases and J lost 0, with 7 bases in between. The CDR3 bases are TGTGCCAGCACGCGGCCCTCTGGGGCCAACGTCCTGACTTTC. Translated, it gives CASTRPSGANVLTF.

The chain links TRBV7-2 to TRBJ2-7, with TRBD2 matching 9 bases. The CDR3 contains 15 residues. Germline CDR1 and CDR2: SGHTA and FQGNSA. The V segment lost 4 bases and the J segment 5 bases; nucleotides outside the gene matches: 9. This CDR3 is CASSSRTSAGHEQYF. In DNA, the CDR3 is TGTGCCAGCAGCTCCCGGACTAGCGCGGGCCACGAGCAGTACTTC.

To note about this clone: The sample holds other DNA sequences that translate to the same CDR3. The V and J genes are TRBV2 and TRBJ1-1; the match to TRBD1 covers 8 bases. The trim removed 6 bases at V and 0 bases at J, leaving 12 bases unmatched. The CDR3 is made up of 17 amino acids. Germline loops: CDR1 SNHLY, CDR2 FYNNEI. The CDR3 loop is CASRGDRTRPMNTEAFF. CDR3 bases: TGTGCCAGCAGGGGGGACAGGACCCGACCAATGAACACTGAAGCTTTCTTT.

As for this clone: One junction end does not reproduce the germline sequence, and a read error may be involved. This sequence joins TRBV7-7 and TRBJ2-5; 8 bases are a match to TRBD2. The CDR3 has 15 amino acids. Germline V CDR1 and CDR2: SSHAT, FNYEAQ (reference sequence). CDR3 sequence: CASSLGAGGQETQYF. The CDR3 DNA reads TGTGCTAGCAGCTTAGGGGCGGGAGGACAAGAGACCCAGTACTTC. Full variable domain (rest looked up from reference TRBV7-7 and TRBJ2-5): GAGVSQSPRYKVTKRGQDVTLRCDPISSHATLYWYQQALGQGPEFLTYFNYEAQPDKSGLPSDRFSAERPEGSISTLTIQRTEQRDSAMYRCASSLGAGGQETQYFGPGTRLLVL.

The chain recombines TRBV19 with TRBJ2-7; TRBD1 matches at 10 bases. The germline V gene encodes CDR1 LNHDA and CDR2 SQIVND (reference sequence). This CDR3 spans 17 amino acids. V was pared by 3 bases and J by 3 bases, with 11 bases of the junction left unmatched. CDR3 sequence: CASSIRDRGSYLYEQYF. CDR3 bases: TGTGCCAGTAGTATCCGGGACAGGGGCAGTTACCTCTACGAGCAGTACTTC.

This clone occurred a few times. The V gene is TRBV27, the J gene TRBJ2-7, with TRBD2 matching 10 bases. This CDR3 spans 15 amino acids. From germline, CDR1 is MNHEY and CDR2 SMNVEV (reference sequence). J was trimmed by 3 bases and V by 6 bases; bases with no gene match: 8. CDR3 DNA: TGTGCCAGCAGACTTACTAGCGGGAAGAGCTACGAGCAGTACTTC. It translates to CASRLTSGKSYEQYF.

This rearrangement joins TRBV4-3 to TRBJ2-1, with D maybe TRBD2 (6 bases). Per germline, CDR1 LGHNA and CDR2 YSLEER. V dropped 2 bases and J dropped 0 bases, with 14 bases sitting between them. The CDR3 covers 17 residues. CDR3 residues: CASSQMTSASSYNEQFF. The CDR3 region has the DNA TGCGCCAGCAGCCAAATGACTAGTGCCAGCTCCTACAATGAGCAGTTCTTC.

The chain is built from TRBV7-6 and TRBJ2-7; TRBD2 is a possible D gene (6 bases). The ends were cut back, 1 base at V and 3 bases at J, with 13 bases in the middle. The V gene's germline CDR1 is SGHVS and CDR2 FNYEAQ. The CDR3 runs to 15 residues. Written as DNA, the CDR3 is TGTGCCAGCAGCTTAGAAGGAGGGCCGGTCTACGAGCAGTACTTC. Its translation: CASSLEGGPVYEQYF.

The chain uses TRBV18 and TRBJ2-4, with D possibly TRBD2 on 6 matching bases. The germline V and J ends were trimmed by 1 base and 6 bases, with 16 bases remaining between them. The CDR3 contains 16 residues. From germline, CDR1 is KGHSH and CDR2 LQKENI. The CDR3, as DNA: TGTGCCAGCTCACCACAGGGGCAGCGGGCGAGAAACATTCAGTACTTC. This sequence encodes CASSPQGQRARNIQYF.

J is TRBJ1-1 and V is TRBV30; TRBD1 is a possible D gene (6 bases). Germline CDR1 GTSNPN, CDR2 SVGIG (reference sequence). V was trimmed by 1 base and J by 1 base, leaving 7 bases between them. This CDR3 has 13 amino acids. The CDR3 reads CAWSAQGNTEAFF. DNA for the CDR3: TGTGCCTGGAGTGCACAGGGGAACACTGAAGCTTTCTTT.

This chain links TRBV28 with TRBJ2-2, with D possibly TRBD2 on 5 matching bases. The CDR3 extends over 14 amino acids. The germline V gene has CDR1 MDHEN and CDR2 SYDVKM. The V end was cut by 6 bases, the J end by 3 bases, with 11 bases between. This chain's CDR3 is CASRKLGDTGELFF. CDR3 coding DNA: TGTGCCAGCAGGAAGCTCGGGGACACCGGGGAGCTGTTTTTT. The full variable domain, rest sourced from reference TRBV28 and TRBJ2-2, is DVKVTQSSRYLVKRTGEKVFLECVQDMDHENMFWYRQDPGLGLRLIYFSYDVKMKEKGDIPEGYSVSREKKERFSLILESASTNQTSMYLCASRKLGDTGELFFGEGSRLTVL.

J is TRBJ2-3 and V is TRBV10-1; D is possibly TRBD1 (6 bases). Trimming removed 8 bases at V and 6 bases at J, with 15 bases between. Germline lookup yields CDR1 WNHNN and CDR2 SYGVQD (reference sequence). This CDR3 spans 13 amino acids. CDR3 protein: CASSRTVGDTQYF. The DNA for the CDR3 is TGCGCCAGCTCCCGGACAGTGGGGGATACGCAGTATTTT.

The chain combines TRBV7-9 with TRBJ1-4; D is ambiguous. The CDR3 loop spans 12 amino acids. The germline V gene encodes CDR1 SEHNR and CDR2 FQNEAQ (reference sequence). With 5 bases removed from V and 14 bases from J, the gap between germline ends came to 15 bases. The CDR3 region is CASSGESQILFF. The CDR3 nucleotides are TGTGCCAGCAGCGGAGAGTCCCAAATCCTGTTTTTT. Combining the CDR3 with reference TRBV7-9 and TRBJ1-4 gives the whole variable domain DTGVSQNPRHKITKRGQNVTFRCDPISEHNRLYWYRQTLGQGPEFLTYFQNEAQLEKSRLLSDRFSAERPKGSFSTLEIQRTEQGDSAMYLCASSGESQILFFGSGTQLSVL.

The chain couples TRBV30 to TRBJ2-3; D remains unclear. Near its end, the DNA agrees better with TRBJ1-5, so the J call may be wrong. The CDR3 covers 12 residues. Germline CDR1 is GTSNPN and CDR2 is SVGIG (reference sequence). The CDR3 DNA reads TGTGCCTGGAGTGACAGCTCAGATACGCAGCATTTT. This translates into CAWSDSSDTQHF.

This rearrangement joins TRBV4-2 to TRBJ2-7, with a possible D match to TRBD2 (7 bases). The CDR3 runs 16 residues. From germline, CDR1 is LGHNA and CDR2 YNFKEQ. V was trimmed by 1 base and J by 5 bases, leaving 18 bases between them. The CDR3 sequence: CASSQVGGGSRNEQYF. CDR3 sequence (DNA): TGTGCCAGCAGCCAAGTTGGGGGCGGGAGTCGGAACGAGCAGTACTTC.

This clone was recorded a few times. CDR3 in amino acids: CASRVIAGVDEQFF. CDR3 in DNA: TGTGCCAGCAGAGTGATAGCGGGAGTTGATGAGCAGTTCTTC. The rearrangement uses TRBV6-1 and TRBJ2-1, with 9 bases that match TRBD2. Germline V gene sequence: CDR1 MNHNS, CDR2 SASEGT. J was trimmed by 8 bases and V by 6 bases; bases with no gene match: 8. The CDR3 has 14 amino acids.

The chain links TRBV30 to TRBJ2-5; 11 nucleotides line up with TRBD1. The germline gives CDR1 GTSNPN, CDR2 SVGIG (reference sequence). J gave up 11 bases and V 2 bases, and 7 bases lay outside the gene matches. The CDR3 covers 13 residues. CDR3: CAWSPDRGRGQYF. CDR3 DNA: TGTGCCTGGAGTCCGGACAGGGGGCGTGGGCAGTACTTC.

The rearrangement uses TRBV4-1 and TRBJ2-1; TRBD1 agrees at 12 bases. J was trimmed by 9 bases and V by 3 bases; bases with no gene match: 0. Germline CDR1 is MGHRA and CDR2 is YSYEKL. The CDR3 spans 13 residues. CDR3 residues: CASSQGQGAEQFF. CDR3 DNA: TGCGCCAGCAGCCAGGGACAGGGGGCTGAGCAGTTCTTC.

The chain links TRBV28 to TRBJ1-2; 7 nucleotides match TRBD1. Germline trimming cut 0 bases from V and 6 bases from J; bases unmatched to any gene: 10. The CDR3 is made up of 16 amino acids. In germline, CDR1 is MDHEN, CDR2 SYDVKM. The DNA of the CDR3 is TGTGCCAGCAGTTTATGGGGGCAGGGGGATCTCCATGGCTACACCTTC. The encoded protein is CASSLWGQGDLHGYTF.

This clone came up a few times. CDR3: CASSLSGEQYF. CDR3 nucleotides: TGTGCCAGCAGCTTGTCGGGCGAGCAGTACTTC. J is TRBJ2-7 and V is TRBV5-6; D not certain. This CDR3 spans 11 amino acids. Deletions cut 1 base from V and 6 bases from J, with 5 bases between. The germline CDR1 and CDR2 sequences are SGHDT and YYEEEE. Combining the CDR3 with reference TRBV5-6 and TRBJ2-7 gives the whole variable domain DAGVTQSPTHLIKTRGQQVTLRCSPKSGHDTVSWYQQALGQGPQFIFQYYEEEERQRGNFPDRFSGHQFPNYSSELNVNALLLGDSALYLCASSLSGEQYFGPGTRLTVT.

The rearrangement links TRBV27 to TRBJ1-5, with a possible D match to TRBD1 (6 bases). V was pared by 4 bases and J by 5 bases, with 9 bases between. Germline CDR1 MNHEY, CDR2 SMNVEV (reference sequence). CDR3 size: 13 residues. CDR3 residues: CASSYQGHQPQHF. Here the CDR3 DNA reads TGTGCCAGCAGTTATCAGGGGCATCAGCCCCAGCATTTT.

This clone was observed a few times. V and J are TRBV5-6 and TRBJ1-3; a weak D match, TRBD1 (6 bases). CDR3 length equals 12 residues. V was cut by 2 bases and J by 7 bases, with 7 bases left in between. Per germline, CDR1 SGHDT and CDR2 YYEEEE. DNA for the CDR3: TGTGCCAGCAGCTTCCAGGGGAACACCATATATTTT. Its protein product is CASSFQGNTIYF.

The rearrangement uses TRBV6-6 and TRBJ2-6; 8 bases are a match to TRBD1. The CDR3 runs to 15 residues. J lost 4 bases, V lost 6 bases, and 5 bases had no gene match. Per the germline V gene, CDR1 is MNHNY and CDR2 is SVGAGI (reference sequence). CDR3 in DNA: TGTGCCAGCAGACAGACAGGGGTAGGGGCCAACGTCCTGACTTTC. Protein: CASRQTGVGANVLTF.

CDR3 amino acids: CASSVAGTARNEKLFF. The CDR3 DNA sequence: TGTGCCAGCAGCGTAGCTGGTACAGCCAGAAATGAAAAACTGTTTTTT. The gene calls are TRBV9 and TRBJ1-4; D unresolved. The CDR3 is 16 amino acids. V lost 0 bases and J 5 bases, leaving 14 bases between the germline ends. The germline gives CDR1 SGDLS, CDR2 YYNGEE.